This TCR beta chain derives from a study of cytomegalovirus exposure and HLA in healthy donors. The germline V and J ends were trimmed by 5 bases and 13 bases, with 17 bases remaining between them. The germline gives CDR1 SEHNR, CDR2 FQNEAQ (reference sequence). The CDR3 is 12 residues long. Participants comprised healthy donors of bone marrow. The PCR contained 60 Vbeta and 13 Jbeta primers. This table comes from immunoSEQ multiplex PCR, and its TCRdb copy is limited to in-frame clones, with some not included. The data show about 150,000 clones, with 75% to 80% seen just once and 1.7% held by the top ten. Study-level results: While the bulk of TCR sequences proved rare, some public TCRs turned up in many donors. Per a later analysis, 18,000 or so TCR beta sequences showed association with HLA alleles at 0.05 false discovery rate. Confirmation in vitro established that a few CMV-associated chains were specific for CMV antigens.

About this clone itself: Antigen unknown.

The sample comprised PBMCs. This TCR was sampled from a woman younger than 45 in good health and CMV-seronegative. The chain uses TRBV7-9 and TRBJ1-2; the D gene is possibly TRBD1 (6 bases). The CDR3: CASSDRLLLSTF. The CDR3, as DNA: TGTGCCAGCAGCGACAGGCTGCTTTTGAGCACCTTC.